The 28 T cell receptor beta chains reported below all come from one sample, sequenced in a study of blood T cell repertoires in COVID-19. TCRdb's copy holds only in-frame clones and misses some; the assay was immunoSEQ multiplex PCR. This sample has 40,000 to 45,000 clones, with about 88% found just once. The sequenced material came from peripheral blood. The receptors stem from a human donor in a cohort sampled during active COVID-19.

This sequence joins TRBV5-6 and TRBJ2-3; tentative D call: TRBD2 (6 bases). V shed 2 bases and J shed 0 bases, with 16 bases lying between them. The CDR3 is made up of 17 amino acids. The germline V gene has CDR1 SGHDT and CDR2 YYEEEE. The DNA for the CDR3 is TGTGCCAGCAGCTTCCCTGCGGGGCAGTCTAGCACAGATACGCAGTATTTT. Translating gives CASSFPAGQSSTDTQYF.

V and J are TRBV2 and TRBJ1-1; D is perhaps TRBD1 (5 bases). CDR1 and CDR2 from the germline V gene are SNHLY and FYNNEI. This CDR3 is built from 16 residues. The germline V and J ends were trimmed by 7 bases and 5 bases, with 23 bases remaining between them. In nucleotides, the CDR3 is TGTGCCAGCACCTTGGCTCTGAGGCAGGGATGGACTGAAGCTTTCTTT. Translation: CASTLALRQGWTEAFF.

This chain joins TRBV12-3 or TRBV12-4 and TRBJ2-7; TRBD2 matches at 10 bases. This CDR3 spans 13 amino acids. Trimming at V came to 9 bases and at J to 1 base, leaving 3 bases not matched to a gene. In DNA form, the CDR3 reads TGTGCCAGTTTAGCGGGGGGTTCCTACGAGCAGTACTTC. This encodes CASLAGGSYEQYF.

The chain couples TRBV5-4 to TRBJ1-4; 7 nucleotides agree with TRBD1. The V segment lost 5 bases and the J segment 8 bases; nucleotides outside the gene matches: 6. In germline, CDR1 is SGHNT, CDR2 YYREEE (reference sequence). The CDR3 is 13 amino acids. The CDR3 is CASSDRVEEKLFF. Written as DNA, the CDR3 is TGTGCCAGCAGTGACAGGGTGGAAGAAAAACTGTTTTTT.

The rearrangement joins TRBV19 to TRBJ2-5, with 8 bases matching TRBD1. Germline V lookup: CDR1 LNHDA, CDR2 SQIVND (reference sequence). Unmatched junction bases numbered 12, after V lost 4 bases and J lost 5 bases. This CDR3 region has 16 residues. The CDR3 DNA sequence: TGTGCCAGTAGTACCGGGACAGGTGGCCCCAGCGAGACCCAGTACTTC. Translated, it gives CASSTGTGGPSETQYF.

The CDR3 protein is CATSSRLDKNTEAFF. CDR3 sequence (DNA): TGTGCCACCAGCAGTCGCCTTGACAAAAACACTGAAGCTTTCTTT. V and J are TRBV15 and TRBJ1-1; D remains ambiguous. Germline assignment: CDR1 LNHNV and CDR2 YYDKDF (reference sequence). The V end was cut by 3 bases, the J end by 2 bases, with 13 bases between. This CDR3 has 15 amino acids. Variable domain in full (rest from reference TRBV15 and TRBJ1-1): DAMVIQNPRYQVTQFGKPVTLSCSQTLNHNVMYWYQQKSSQAPKLLFHYYDKDFNNEADTPDNFQSRRPNTSFCFLDIRSPGLGDTAMYLCATSSRLDKNTEAFFGQGTRLTVV.

The chain links TRBV6-5 to TRBJ1-3, with 7 bases matching TRBD1. There are 14 residues in the CDR3. Trimming at V came to 6 bases and at J to 1 base, leaving 3 bases not matched to a gene. Germline values: CDR1 MNHEY, CDR2 SVGAGI. The chain's CDR3 is CASSLTGSGNTIYF. Written as DNA, the CDR3 is TGTGCCAGCAGCCTGACAGGGTCTGGAAACACCATATATTTT.

The chain has TRBV5-1 and TRBJ2-1; a weak D match, TRBD2 (6 bases). The CDR3 is 14 amino acids. V gave up 2 bases and J gave up 2 bases, with 8 bases separating them. From germline, CDR1 is SGHRS and CDR2 YFSETQ. The CDR3 sequence: CASSFAGTYNEQFF. The CDR3 DNA follows: TGCGCCAGCAGCTTTGCGGGGACCTACAATGAGCAGTTCTTC.

The chain links TRBV28 to TRBJ1-2; D is uncertain. There are 12 residues in the CDR3. Germline V gene sequence: CDR1 MDHEN, CDR2 SYDVKM. V was pared by 5 bases and J by 13 bases, with 17 bases between. As DNA, the CDR3 is TGTGCCAGCAGTCCAAGTGGACTTAGTGGCACCTTC. Encoded protein: CASSPSGLSGTF.

The CDR3 DNA follows: TGTGCCAGCACAGACAGCCGCAATCAGCCCCAGCATTTT. This encodes CASTDSRNQPQHF. The rearrangement joins TRBV12-3 or TRBV12-4 to TRBJ1-5, with a tentative D call TRBD1 (5 bases). Trimming left V 7 bases short and J 2 bases short, with 9 bases between. The CDR3 is 13 amino acids.

This chain joins TRBV30 and TRBJ1-1, with 8 bases matching TRBD1. V lost 4 bases and J lost 2; bases outside the gene matches: 6. The CDR3 length is 14 residues. Germline values: CDR1 GTSNPN, CDR2 SVGIG (reference sequence). CDR3 in DNA: TGTGCCTGGACGGATCAGGGGGCTAACACTGAAGCTTTCTTT. This gives the protein CAWTDQGANTEAFF. Full variable domain (remainder filled in from reference TRBV30 and TRBJ1-1): SQTIHQWPATLVQPVGSPLSLECTVEGTSNPNLYWYRQAAGRGLQLLFYSVGIGQISSEVPQNLSASRPQDRQFILSSKKLLLSDSGFYLCAWTDQGANTEAFFGQGTRLTVV.

The CDR3 sequence: CAWRDKHSGNTIYF. The CDR3 region has the DNA TGTGCCTGGAGGGACAAACACTCTGGAAACACCATATATTTT. The V call is TRBV30, the J call TRBJ1-3, with a possible D match to TRBD1 (5 bases). Germline values: CDR1 GTSNPN, CDR2 SVGIG (reference sequence). The CDR3 loop spans 14 amino acids. V dropped 3 bases and J dropped 0 bases, with 9 bases sitting between them.

The chain combines TRBV24-1 with TRBJ2-5; tentatively, D is TRBD1 (5 bases). There are 14 residues in the CDR3. CDR1 is KGHDR, CDR2 SFDVKD, per germline. Trimming cost V 0 bases and J 9 bases, with 13 bases left between them. CDR3 nucleotide sequence: TGTGCCACCAGTGATTTGTTGGAACCCAGGGCCCAGTACTTC. Encoded protein: CATSDLLEPRAQYF.

The chain joins TRBV11-2 to TRBJ2-6, with 11 bases matching TRBD1. Germline values: CDR1 SGHAT, CDR2 FQNNGV. After removal of 5 bases from V and 10 bases from J, the junction contained 13 bases not matched to a gene. The CDR3 loop spans 17 amino acids. The CDR3: CASSQGWTGGQSNVLTF. CDR3 DNA sequence: TGTGCCAGCAGCCAAGGATGGACAGGGGGCCAGTCGAACGTCCTGACTTTC.

The chain couples TRBV19 to TRBJ1-3; D is ambiguous. V dropped 4 bases and J dropped 4 bases, with 20 bases sitting between them. Germline V gene sequence: CDR1 LNHDA, CDR2 SQIVND (reference sequence). This CDR3 has 17 amino acids. This CDR3 is CASSTLHNQEIGNTIYF. The CDR3, as DNA: TGTGCCAGTAGTACCTTACATAACCAGGAAATCGGAAACACCATATATTTT.

A remark on this clone: The identical CDR3 is also encoded by other nucleotide sequences in the sample. For the CDR3, the DNA is TGTGCCACCAGTGATTTGAACAGTAACTATGGCTACACCTTC. It translates to CATSDLNSNYGYTF. The chain is built from TRBV24-1 and TRBJ1-2; D unresolved. Germline CDR1 KGHDR, CDR2 SFDVKD. V lost 0 bases and J lost 1, with 5 bases in between. The CDR3 consists of 14 residues.

The rearrangement joins TRBV5-1 to TRBJ1-2; 12 nucleotides agree with TRBD1. The V and J ends lost 0 bases and 4 bases, in that order; junction bases with no gene match: 4. The V gene's germline CDR1 is SGHRS and CDR2 YFSETQ. This CDR3 spans 16 amino acids. CDR3 region: CASSLVGQGALYGYTF. The DNA for the CDR3 is TGCGCCAGCAGCTTGGTGGGACAGGGGGCCCTCTATGGCTACACCTTC.

The table lists this clone with a few counts. This chain joins TRBV7-9 and TRBJ1-5, with D tentatively TRBD1 (6 bases). Germline CDR1 reads SEHNR; CDR2 reads FQNEAQ (reference sequence). The CDR3 consists of 16 residues. With 1 base removed from V and 4 bases from J, the gap between germline ends came to 14 bases. This CDR3 is CASSLEGDVSNQPQHF. DNA for the CDR3: TGTGCCAGCAGCTTAGAGGGGGACGTGAGTAATCAGCCCCAGCATTTT. The entire variable domain, with the rest obtained from reference TRBV7-9 and TRBJ1-5, is as follows: DTGVSQNPRHKITKRGQNVTFRCDPISEHNRLYWYRQTLGQGPEFLTYFQNEAQLEKSRLLSDRFSAERPKGSFSTLEIQRTEQGDSAMYLCASSLEGDVSNQPQHFGDGTRLSIL.

This chain uses TRBV21-1 with TRBJ2-7; the table calls TRBD1, which could not be checked here. TRBV21-1 is listed as a pseudogene. CDR3 length: 13 amino acids. The CDR3 spells CASSKEGTGGGWF. The CDR3 DNA reads TGTGCCAGCAGCAAAGAAGGGACAGGGGGCGGTTGGTTC.

This rearrangement joins TRBV6-1 to TRBJ1-2, with D maybe TRBD1 (5 bases). CDR1 and CDR2 (germline): MNHNS, SASEGT. V gave up 3 bases and J gave up 6 bases, with 14 bases separating them. The CDR3 sequence is 14 residues long. CDR3 in amino acids: CASSEFRGRNGYTF. The CDR3 bases are TGTGCCAGCAGTGAGTTTAGGGGTAGGAATGGCTACACCTTC.

V gene TRBV6-5 combines with J gene TRBJ2-7, with 8 bases that match TRBD2. This CDR3 has 15 amino acids. Trimming cost V 6 bases and J 5 bases; bases outside gene matches: 12. CDR1 and CDR2 (germline): MNHEY, SVGAGI. CDR3 bases: TGTGCCAGCAGGATATCTCGGACTAGCAATAACGAGCAGTACTTC. Protein: CASRISRTSNNEQYF.

In this sample, this clone turned up a few times. The genes are TRBV7-3 and TRBJ1-1; 7 nucleotides agree with TRBD1. Germline V lookup: CDR1 SGHTA, CDR2 FQGTGA. V lost 8 bases, J lost 1 base, and 4 bases stayed unmatched. This CDR3 has 13 amino acids. The CDR3 loop reads CASAEGANTEAFF. The DNA of the CDR3 is TGTGCCAGCGCTGAGGGGGCGAACACTGAAGCTTTCTTT.

The J gene is TRBJ2-5, the V gene TRBV5-1; TRBD1 matches at 7 bases. The CDR3 runs 15 residues. Germline V CDR1 and CDR2: SGHRS, YFSETQ. V dropped 1 base and J dropped 4; count of bases not matched to a gene: 7. The CDR3 region is CASSLLTGVGETQYF. DNA for the CDR3: TGCGCCAGCAGCTTGCTAACAGGGGTCGGAGAGACCCAGTACTTC. Supplemented by reference TRBV5-1 and TRBJ2-5, the full variable domain reads KAGVTQTPRYLIKTRGQQVTLSCSPISGHRSVSWYQQTPGQGLQFLFEYFSETQRNKGNFPGRFSGRQFSNSRSEMNVSTLELGDSALYLCASSLLTGVGETQYFGPGTRLLVL.

The genes are TRBV4-1 and TRBJ2-4; perhaps TRBD2 as D (5 bases). This CDR3 is built from 16 residues. CDR1 is MGHRA and CDR2 is YSYEKL in the germline V gene. V dropped 1 base and J dropped 6 bases, with 16 bases sitting between them. The CDR3 DNA reads as TGCGCCAGCAGCCAAGTCGTGGTAAAGGCGGGAAACATTCAGTACTTC. Translated: CASSQVVVKAGNIQYF.

This chain uses TRBV20-1 with TRBJ1-4; D may be TRBD1 (5 bases). V gave up 1 base and J gave up 16 bases, with 13 bases separating them. The CDR3 is made up of 11 amino acids. The V gene's germline CDR1 is DFQATT and CDR2 SNEGSKA (reference sequence). For the CDR3, the DNA is TGCAGTGCTAGAGTGGGGGGAGTCGGGTTTTTT. This codes for CSARVGGVGFF.

This rearrangement joins TRBV4-2 to TRBJ2-1; D possibly corresponds to TRBD2 (6 bases). The germline V and J ends were trimmed by 6 bases and 0 bases, with 15 bases remaining between them. Germline lookup yields CDR1 LGHNA and CDR2 YNFKEQ. This CDR3 region has 16 residues. In nucleotides, the CDR3 is TGTGCCAGCAGTAGTACAGCGGGTTACTCCTACAATGAGCAGTTCTTC. It codes for CASSSTAGYSYNEQFF.

The chain recombines TRBV11-2 with TRBJ2-2, with D perhaps matching TRBD2 (7 bases). From germline, CDR1 is SGHAT and CDR2 FQNNGV. Trimming shortened V by 3 bases and J by 4 bases, and 18 bases separated the two germline ends. CDR3 length: 17 residues. As DNA, the CDR3 is TGTGCCAGCAGCTTCCTGGGGGGGGCGGAAGTCACCGGGGAGCTGTTTTTT. As protein: CASSFLGGAEVTGELFF.

The chain has TRBV2 and TRBJ2-3, with TRBD2 matching over 8 bases. The CDR3 length is 21 residues. Per germline, CDR1 SNHLY and CDR2 FYNNEI. V was pared by 11 bases and J by 0 bases, with 28 bases of the junction left unmatched. This CDR3 is CAVLQGPLADTGSPSTDTQYF. The DNA for the CDR3 is TGTGCCGTCTTACAGGGCCCACTAGCGGACACCGGTTCGCCTAGCACAGATACGCAGTATTTT. Variable domain in full (rest from reference TRBV2 and TRBJ2-3): EPEVTQTPSHQVTQMGQEVILRCVPISNHLYFYWYRQILGQKVEFLVSFYNNEISEKSEIFDDQFSVERPDGSNFTLKIRSTKLEDSAMYFCAVLQGPLADTGSPSTDTQYFGPGTRLTVL.